The table lists the clone carrying this TCR beta chain with a few counts. The data derive from a study of cytotoxic CD8 clonotypes in ibrutinib-treated CLL. In the study overall: Response samples were taken after a median around 13 months of treatment, range 6 to 36.

Data came from immunoSEQ multiplex PCR; TCRdb stores just in-frame clones and leaves some out. The sample records some 300,000 clones, around four fifths being singletons. Germline values: CDR1 SGDLS, CDR2 YYNGEE. Trimming at V came to 4 bases and at J to 4 bases, leaving 6 bases not matched to a gene. This CDR3 comprises 15 residues. V is TRBV9 and J is TRBJ2-1, with 9 bases that match TRBD2. This clonotype originated in a human donor with chronic lymphocytic leukemia. This sample comprised PBMCs, obtained before ibrutinib treatment. The CDR3 region has the DNA TGTGCCAGCAGCTTGACTAGCGGAGAATACAATGAGCAGTTCTTC. Translation: CASSLTSGEYNEQFF.